The 14 T cell receptor beta chains below all came from one sample that was sequenced in a study of blood T cells in healthy people across ages (dated by TCRdb to the mid-2010s). Library construction relied on 5' RACE. The second PCR ran for roughly 7 to 12 cycles and used a J-beta primer mix along with a sample-barcoded 5' primer. TCRdb trimmed public reads at Q25 via fastp, called clones via MiXCR and kept in-frame beta chains. Every CDR3 protein is listed once, alongside the most common genes and DNA of its rows. The sample table records around 1,900,000 distinct CDR3 sequences; around 42% of these occur just once. The top ten clones comprise about 21% of the sample. The material sequenced was blood. These receptors were collected from a human donor in good health.

The chain uses TRBV10-3 and TRBJ1-1, with 8 bases that match TRBD1. Losses at the gene ends were 3 bases for V and 4 bases for J; bases not matched to a gene: 7. This CDR3 has 15 amino acids. CDR1 is ENHRY and CDR2 is SYGVKD in the germline V gene. The CDR3 DNA reads as TGTGCCATCAGTGACACACAGGGGGAAGGCACTGAAGCTTTCTTT. It translates to CAISDTQGEGTEAFF.

The J gene is TRBJ2-1, the V gene TRBV20-1; D uncertain. V shed 7 bases and J shed 2 bases, with 15 bases lying between them. In germline, CDR1 is DFQATT, CDR2 SNEGSKA (reference sequence). CDR3 length: 14 amino acids. CDR3 DNA sequence: TGCAGTGGAATTTCAGTAGACCCCTACAATGAGCAGTTCTTC. Its protein product is CSGISVDPYNEQFF.

The chain carries TRBV5-4 and TRBJ2-7, with 8 bases aligning to TRBD1. The CDR3 has 14 amino acids. V shed 0 bases and J 6 bases; nucleotides not matched to a gene: 5. The V gene's germline CDR1 is SGHNT and CDR2 YYREEE (reference sequence). This CDR3 is CASSLAQGAFEQYF. As DNA, the CDR3 is TGTGCCAGCAGCTTGGCTCAGGGGGCTTTCGAGCAGTACTTC.

This chain uses TRBV6-5 with TRBJ2-7; D is unresolved. CDR3 length equals 16 residues. Germline loops: CDR1 MNHEY, CDR2 SVGAGI. Trimming removed 0 bases at V and 1 base at J, with 13 bases between. The CDR3 DNA reads TGTGCCAGCAGTTACTCGATTGGGTACAGATCCTACGAGCAGTACTTC. This encodes CASSYSIGYRSYEQYF.

Remarks on this clonotype: This may be a read error, as it is one base from a much larger clone. This chain joins TRBV6-1 and TRBJ2-7; either TRBD1 or TRBD2 may fit D (6 bases each). This CDR3 region has 14 residues. With 6 bases removed from V and 0 bases from J, the gap between germline ends came to 12 bases. Germline V CDR1 and CDR2: MNHNS, SASEGT. The CDR3: CASRDGGGSYEQYF. DNA for the CDR3: TGTGCCAGCAGGGATGGAGGGGGCTCCTACGAGCAGTACTTC.

CDR3 DNA: TGTGCCAGCAGCCTACCAAGCATTTCCTACGAGCAGTACTTC. Amino acids: CASSLPSISYEQYF. The V and J genes are TRBV7-2 and TRBJ2-7; D unresolved. The CDR3 is made up of 14 amino acids. Trimming removed 5 bases from V and 1 base from J, with 12 bases in between. Per the germline V gene, CDR1 is SGHTA and CDR2 is FQGNSA.

As to this clonotype: A single base separates this from a much larger clone, so it may be a read error. The chain carries TRBV29-1 and TRBJ2-7; D gene uncertain. V was trimmed by 3 bases and J by 4 bases, leaving 10 bases between them. The CDR3 covers 12 residues. CDR1 is SQVTM, CDR2 ANQGSEA, per germline. The CDR3 DNA reads TGCAGCGTTGAGGACCAGTCTTACGAGCAGTACTTC. It yields the protein CSVEDQSYEQYF.

The chain has TRBV9 and TRBJ1-1; D is perhaps TRBD1 (5 bases). Trimming cost V 0 bases and J 4 bases, with 7 bases left between them. The germline gives CDR1 SGDLS, CDR2 YYNGEE. The CDR3 is 13 residues long. Here the CDR3 reads CASSVGGATEAFF. CDR3 DNA sequence: TGTGCCAGCAGCGTAGGCGGGGCCACTGAAGCTTTCTTT.

This clonotype was seen more than once but under ten times. V usage is TRBV6-6 and J usage is TRBJ2-1, with 9 positions matching TRBD2. CDR1 MNHNY and CDR2 SVGAGI come from the germline V gene (reference sequence). Trimming removed 2 bases from V and 6 bases from J; junction bases left unmatched: 11. The CDR3 is 17 amino acids. The CDR3 nucleotides read TGTGCCAGCAGTTACGCATTGGGCGGGGGGGCAGGCAATGAGCAGTTCTTC. Its translation: CASSYALGGGAGNEQFF.

This chain links TRBV7-2 with TRBJ2-1; 15 bases map to TRBD2. This CDR3 region has 16 residues. The junction had 7 bases not matched to a gene; V was cut back by 5 bases and J by 8 bases. CDR1 is SGHTA and CDR2 is FQGNSA in the germline V gene. CDR3 region: CASSAGLAGGGDEQFF. The CDR3 DNA follows: TGTGCCAGCAGCGCGGGACTAGCGGGGGGCGGGGATGAGCAGTTCTTC.

The CDR3 bases are TGTGCCAGCACCCAAAATAGCCATCACCGCCGGGGGGGCCTTAACAATGAGCAGTTCTTC. It encodes CASTQNSHHRRGGLNNEQFF. This chain connects TRBV21-1 to TRBJ2-1; the D segment call TRBD2 is taken from the table without a DNA check. TRBV21-1 is flagged as a pseudogene. The CDR3 contains 20 residues.

The chain combines TRBV7-2 with TRBJ2-5, with D possibly being TRBD1 (6 bases). The CDR3 loop spans 15 amino acids. In germline, CDR1 is SGHTA, CDR2 FQGNSA. V was pared by 5 bases and J by 2 bases, with 15 bases between. The CDR3 coding sequence is TGTGCCAGCAGCCTAGAGGGGGTCCCGCAAGAGACCCAGTACTTC. The encoded protein is CASSLEGVPQETQYF.

This clonotype showed up just a few times. The rearrangement joins TRBV29-1 to TRBJ2-3; 9 bases line up with TRBD1. The V gene's germline CDR1 is SQVTM and CDR2 ANQGSEA. V gave up 7 bases and J gave up 6 bases; unmatched junction bases: 11. The CDR3 consists of 14 residues. CDR3 DNA sequence: TGCAGCGCCGGAACCGGGACAGGGTCGGATACGCAGTATTTT. Protein product: CSAGTGTGSDTQYF.

This clonotype has just a few counts. The J gene is TRBJ2-2, the V gene TRBV4-2, with 16 positions matching TRBD2. In germline, CDR1 is LGHNA, CDR2 YNFKEQ. CDR3 length: 19 amino acids. Trimming took 0 bases from V and 0 from J; bases not matched to a gene: 1. In DNA, the CDR3 is TGTGCCAGCAGCCAAGAGGGACTAGCGGGGGGGACGAACACCGGGGAGCTGTTTTTT. It is translated as CASSQEGLAGGTNTGELFF.